A single sample is the source of the 29 T cell receptor beta chains below, sequenced in a study of blood T cell repertoires in COVID-19. The method was immunoSEQ multiplex PCR; TCRdb's version includes in-frame clones alone and lacks a portion of them. The repertoire holds about 150,000 clones, with approximately 87% as singletons. Sequenced input: PBMCs or T cells enriched from blood (not recorded which). The receptors derive from a woman in her thirties with acute COVID-19.

This chain connects TRBV5-6 to TRBJ2-7, with D possibly being TRBD1 (6 bases). CDR1 and CDR2 (germline): SGHDT, YYEEEE. V lost 4 bases to trimming and J lost 0 bases, with 14 bases between them. The CDR3 is made up of 15 amino acids. Here the CDR3 DNA reads TGTGCCAGCAGCGCCTGGACAGAGAGCTCCTACGAGCAGTACTTC. This sequence encodes CASSAWTESSYEQYF.

The CDR3 DNA reads TGCGCCAGCAGCTTGACACAGGGAGACACTGAAGCTTTCTTT. Translating gives CASSLTQGDTEAFF. This rearrangement joins TRBV5-1 to TRBJ1-1, with D possibly being TRBD1 (6 bases). Per the germline V gene, CDR1 is SGHRS and CDR2 is YFSETQ. Deletions cut 1 base from V and 3 bases from J, with 10 bases between. CDR3 size: 14 residues.

The gene calls are TRBV29-1 and TRBJ1-4, with a tentative D call TRBD1 (5 bases). The CDR3 loop spans 13 amino acids. CDR1 SQVTM and CDR2 ANQGSEA come from the germline V gene. The V and J ends lost 3 bases and 5 bases respectively, with 10 bases between them. CDR3 sequence reads: CSVDGAGNEKLFF. The CDR3 DNA sequence: TGCAGCGTTGATGGGGCCGGGAATGAAAAACTGTTTTTT.

V is TRBV2 and J is TRBJ1-2, with D possibly TRBD1 on 6 matching bases. Germline-derived CDR1 and CDR2 are SNHLY and FYNNEI. V was shortened by 6 bases and J by 4 bases, with 18 bases between the two germline ends. This CDR3 region has 15 residues. In nucleotides, the CDR3 is TGTGCCAGCAGACCCATGACAGGCCCTACCTATGGCTACACCTTC. Protein: CASRPMTGPTYGYTF.

The rearrangement joins TRBV6-1 to TRBJ2-1; 10 bases map to TRBD1. The length of the CDR3 is 16 residues. The V segment lost 4 bases and the J segment 15 bases; nucleotides outside the gene matches: 18. The germline CDR1 and CDR2 sequences are MNHNS and SASEGT. CDR3 region: CASSGPGQGPFDGVFF. CDR3 DNA sequence: TGTGCCAGCAGTGGTCCGGGACAGGGGCCCTTTGATGGGGTGTTCTTC.

V gene TRBV7-3 combines with J gene TRBJ1-2, with D unclear. CDR3 size: 13 residues. Trimming took off 5 bases at V and 0 bases at J, with 7 bases between the two ends. CDR1 is SGHTA and CDR2 is FQGTGA in the germline V gene. In nucleotides, the CDR3 is TGTGCCAGCAGCCCCGGGACTAACTATGGCTACACCTTC. Its protein product is CASSPGTNYGYTF.

The chain joins TRBV3-1 (or the pseudogene TRBV3-2) to TRBJ1-1, with D tentatively TRBD1 (6 bases). CDR1 LGHDT and CDR2 YNNKEL come from the germline V gene (reference sequence). Trimming cost V 0 bases and J 3 bases, with 26 bases left between them. The CDR3 has 20 amino acids. The CDR3 sequence is CASSQDVSHGRGARDTEAFF. In DNA, the CDR3 is TGTGCCAGCAGCCAAGATGTCAGCCATGGCAGGGGCGCAAGGGACACTGAAGCTTTCTTT.

The chain links TRBV9 to TRBJ1-2; 7 positions match TRBD1. J lost 4 bases, V lost 3 bases, and 15 bases had no gene match. The germline gives CDR1 SGDLS, CDR2 YYNGEE. CDR3 length: 17 amino acids. CDR3 sequence: CASSEGWDRPLGYGYTF. DNA for the CDR3: TGTGCCAGCAGCGAGGGATGGGACAGACCCCTGGGCTATGGCTACACCTTC.

About this clone: At the DNA level, this CDR3 is encoded by other sequences in the same sample as well. The chain couples TRBV7-2 to TRBJ1-5; D might be TRBD1 (5 bases). Between the trimmed V and J ends, which lost 4 bases and 7 bases, there was a span of 14 bases. Germline V gene data show CDR1 as SGHTA and CDR2 as FQGNSA. The CDR3 is 14 residues long. The CDR3 here is CASSSQQGPQPQHF. The CDR3, as DNA: TGTGCCAGCAGCTCGCAGCAGGGTCCGCAGCCCCAGCATTTT.

The rearrangement joins TRBV30 to TRBJ2-7; TRBD2 matches at 10 bases. The CDR3 length is 17 residues. The junction had 11 bases not matched to a gene; V was cut back by 2 bases and J by 1 base. CDR1 GTSNPN and CDR2 SVGIG come from the germline V gene (reference sequence). CDR3 sequence reads: CAWSFFDSGRSSYEQYF. The CDR3 DNA is TGTGCCTGGAGTTTTTTCGATAGCGGGAGGAGTTCCTACGAGCAGTACTTC.

The genes are TRBV7-2 and TRBJ2-5, with no clear D. The germline V and J ends were trimmed by 5 bases and 4 bases, with 8 bases remaining between them. The CDR3 has 12 residues. Germline-derived CDR1 and CDR2 are SGHTA and FQGNSA. The CDR3 region is CASSLSRETQYF. CDR3 DNA sequence: TGTGCCAGCAGCCTGAGTCGAGAGACCCAGTACTTC.

This clone appeared once. The gene calls are TRBV4-3 and TRBJ2-4, with D possibly matching TRBD1 (5 bases). V was trimmed by 0 bases and J by 11 bases, leaving 17 bases between them. Germline V gene lookup returns CDR1 LGHNA and CDR2 YSLEER. The CDR3 spans 15 residues. The CDR3 nucleotides read TGCGCCAGCAGCCAAGATTATTTCGATGGGGCGGTTCAGTACTTC. Amino acid sequence: CASSQDYFDGAVQYF.

The chain uses TRBV5-1 and TRBJ2-7; the D gene is possibly TRBD1 (6 bases). Between the trimmed V and J ends, which lost 4 bases and 3 bases, there was a span of 11 bases. The CDR3 covers 13 residues. Germline V gene sequence: CDR1 SGHRS, CDR2 YFSETQ. CDR3 DNA: TGCGCCAGCAGCGGGGACAACTACTACGAGCAGTACTTC. Translation: CASSGDNYYEQYF.

The chain is built from TRBV4-3 and TRBJ2-7, with 9 bases fitting TRBD1. Germline CDR1 LGHNA, CDR2 YSLEER. With 1 base clipped from V and 6 bases from J, the junction kept 7 bases outside the gene matches. This CDR3 comprises 15 residues. The CDR3 region has the DNA TGCGCCAGCAGCCAAGGTCCGACAGGGGGGTTCGAGCAGTACTTC. It is translated as CASSQGPTGGFEQYF.

The chain recombines TRBV27 with TRBJ2-7, with 8 positions matching TRBD1. CDR1 MNHEY and CDR2 SMNVEV come from the germline V gene (reference sequence). CDR3 length equals 14 residues. Losses at the gene ends were 6 bases for V and 3 bases for J; bases not matched to a gene: 7. In DNA, the CDR3 is TGTGCCAGCAGCCTCCACAGGGGGTTCTACGAGCAGTACTTC. Translated: CASSLHRGFYEQYF.

The rearrangement joins TRBV29-1 to TRBJ2-5; 9 nucleotides agree with TRBD2. The CDR3 sequence is 16 residues long. Trimming took 4 bases from V and 4 from J; bases not matched to a gene: 13. CDR1 and CDR2 (germline): SQVTM, ANQGSEA. In nucleotides, the CDR3 is TGCAGCGTTGCCGGGGTGGCGGGAGGGGCGGGAGAGACCCAGTACTTC. It encodes CSVAGVAGGAGETQYF.

This rearrangement joins TRBV19 to TRBJ1-1; 8 bases are a match to TRBD1. The CDR3 extends over 12 amino acids. The germline V gene has CDR1 LNHDA and CDR2 SQIVND (reference sequence). V was clipped by 5 bases and J by 7 bases; unmatched bases: 3. This chain's CDR3 is CASSGQGVEAFF. The CDR3 bases are TGTGCCAGTAGTGGACAGGGAGTTGAAGCTTTCTTT.

V gene TRBV6-6 combines with J gene TRBJ2-7; D is ambiguous. The length of the CDR3 is 16 residues. Looked up from germline, CDR1 is MNHNY and CDR2 is SVGAGI (reference sequence). V was trimmed by 0 bases and J by 1 base, leaving 13 bases between them. CDR3 nucleotides: TGTGCCAGCAGTTACTCCGGCGGCGGCGGTTCCTACGAGCAGTACTTC. It yields the protein CASSYSGGGGSYEQYF.

The chain links TRBV4-1 to TRBJ2-2, with D possibly being TRBD1 (5 bases). V was pared by 4 bases and J by 1 base, with 13 bases between. From germline, CDR1 is MGHRA and CDR2 YSYEKL. The CDR3 spans 16 residues. CDR3 bases: TGCGCCAGCAGCCCCCGGCAGGGAAGGAACACCGGGGAGCTGTTTTTT. It is translated as CASSPRQGRNTGELFF.

The V gene is TRBV19, the J gene TRBJ1-2, with 9 nucleotides matching TRBD1. CDR3 length: 14 amino acids. CDR1 is LNHDA, CDR2 SQIVND, per germline (reference sequence). V trimming: 4 bases; J trimming: 6 bases; junction bases outside the gene matches: 6. The CDR3 region has the DNA TGTGCCAGTAGTACCCGGACAGGGGAAGATGGCTACACCTTC. Translating gives CASSTRTGEDGYTF.

The chain couples TRBV2 to TRBJ1-2, with 11 bases lining up with TRBD1. This CDR3 spans 14 amino acids. V lost 4 bases to trimming and J lost 7 bases; unmatched junction nucleotides: 5. In germline, CDR1 is SNHLY, CDR2 FYNNEI. The CDR3 spells CASSVGQGGAGYTF. The CDR3 region has the DNA TGTGCCAGCAGTGTGGGACAGGGGGGCGCTGGCTACACCTTC.

The gene calls are TRBV7-9 and TRBJ1-4; TRBD1 matches 9 bases. Germline V gives CDR1 SEHNR, CDR2 FQNEAQ (reference sequence). The V and J ends lost 6 bases and 6 bases, in that order; junction bases with no gene match: 5. CDR3 size: 14 residues. The CDR3 region has the DNA TGTGCCAGCAGGTTTACAGGGGGCCATGAAAAACTGTTTTTT. Translating gives CASRFTGGHEKLFF.

The chain is built from TRBV10-3 and TRBJ2-2; 7 nucleotides line up with TRBD1. V lost 6 bases, J lost 0 bases, and 4 bases stayed unmatched. The CDR3 has 15 amino acids. CDR1 and CDR2 (germline): ENHRY, SYGVKD. CDR3 residues: CAIRGTDPNTGELFF. CDR3 sequence (DNA): TGTGCCATCAGAGGGACAGACCCGAACACCGGGGAGCTGTTTTTT.

The chain uses TRBV7-3 and TRBJ2-1; 9 bases are a match to TRBD2. The CDR3 loop spans 16 amino acids. V dropped 4 bases and J dropped 7; count of bases not matched to a gene: 11. Per the germline V gene, CDR1 is SGHTA and CDR2 is FQGTGA. The CDR3 sequence is CASSSMYSGSTNEQFF. DNA for the CDR3: TGTGCCAGCAGCTCCATGTATAGCGGGAGTACAAATGAGCAGTTCTTC.

The chain is built from TRBV5-4 and TRBJ2-3; D unresolved. The V gene lost 1 base and the J gene lost 2 bases, with 11 bases spanning the gap. Germline CDR1 and CDR2: SGHNT and YYREEE (reference sequence). This CDR3 region has 15 residues. The CDR3 DNA sequence: TGTGCCAGCAGCTTGTGGGCGTCCCCCACAGATACGCAGTATTTT. As protein: CASSLWASPTDTQYF.

This clone was recorded once. The chain carries TRBV5-4 and TRBJ1-1; 7 nucleotides agree with TRBD1. V was pared by 3 bases and J by 1 base, with 6 bases of the junction left unmatched. The CDR3 totals 15 residues. The V gene's germline CDR1 is SGHNT and CDR2 YYREEE (reference sequence). The CDR3 nucleotides are TGTGCCAGCAGCTCCCCAGGGGGAGGGAACACTGAAGCTTTCTTT. As protein: CASSSPGGGNTEAFF.

V usage is TRBV11-2 and J usage is TRBJ2-1; TRBD2 matches 8 bases. Germline V gene lookup returns CDR1 SGHAT and CDR2 FQNNGV. This CDR3 is 16 amino acids long. V trimming: 0 bases; J trimming: 8 bases; junction bases outside the gene matches: 9. In DNA form, the CDR3 reads TGTGCCAGCAGCTTAGATCGAACGGGAGGGCCGTATGAGCAGTTCTTC. This encodes CASSLDRTGGPYEQFF.

V is TRBV12-3 or TRBV12-4 and J is TRBJ1-5; D call uncertain. The CDR3 is made up of 13 amino acids. V shed 7 bases and J shed 3 bases, with 10 bases lying between them. The DNA of the CDR3 is TGTGCCAGCACCCCGTTACTCAATCAGCCCCAGCATTTT. Residues: CASTPLLNQPQHF.

This CDR3 is CASSLGTSGRGSYEQYF. The CDR3 DNA is TGTGCCAGCAGTTTAGGGACTAGCGGGAGGGGCTCCTACGAGCAGTACTTC. The V gene is TRBV28, the J gene TRBJ2-7; TRBD2 aligns across 16 bases. The V gene end was trimmed by 2 bases and the J gene end by 0 bases; junction bases not matched to a gene: 1. This CDR3 has 17 residues. The germline gives CDR1 MDHEN, CDR2 SYDVKM. The entire variable domain, with the rest obtained from reference TRBV28 and TRBJ2-7, is as follows: DVKVTQSSRYLVKRTGEKVFLECVQDMDHENMFWYRQDPGLGLRLIYFSYDVKMKEKGDIPEGYSVSREKKERFSLILESASTNQTSMYLCASSLGTSGRGSYEQYFGPGTRLTVT.